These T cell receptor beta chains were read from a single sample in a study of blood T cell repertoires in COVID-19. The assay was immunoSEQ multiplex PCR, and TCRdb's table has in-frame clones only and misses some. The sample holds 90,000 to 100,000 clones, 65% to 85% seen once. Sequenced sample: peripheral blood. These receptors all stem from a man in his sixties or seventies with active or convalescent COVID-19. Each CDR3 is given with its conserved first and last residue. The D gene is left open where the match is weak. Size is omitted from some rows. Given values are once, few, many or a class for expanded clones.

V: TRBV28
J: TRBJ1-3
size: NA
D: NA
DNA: TGTGCCAGCAGTTTCGGCTCTGGAAACACCATATATTTT
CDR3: CASSFGSGNTIYF

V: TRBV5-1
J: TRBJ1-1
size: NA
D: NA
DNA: TGCGCCAGCAGCTTGGCAGGGGAGACCCACACTGAAGCTTTCTTT
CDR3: CASSLAGETHTEAFF

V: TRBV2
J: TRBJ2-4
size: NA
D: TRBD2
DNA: TGTGCCAGCAGTGAAGCGTACTCTAGCGGGGGGCAAAACATTCAGTACTTC
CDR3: CASSEAYSSGGQNIQYF

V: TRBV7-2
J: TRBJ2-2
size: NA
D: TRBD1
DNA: TGTGCCAGCAGCTCCGCTGGGACAGGGGGGGTTAAGGAGCTGTTTTTT
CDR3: CASSSAGTGGVKELFF

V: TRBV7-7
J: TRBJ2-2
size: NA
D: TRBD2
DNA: TGTGCTAGCAGCCCCGGGACTAGCGGGGGGAACACCGGGGAGCTGTTTTTT
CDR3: CASSPGTSGGNTGELFF

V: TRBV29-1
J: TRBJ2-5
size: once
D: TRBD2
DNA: TGCAGCGTTCCCACCAGGGAGCGGGGTTTCCAAGAGACCCAGTACTTC
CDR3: CSVPTRERGFQETQYF

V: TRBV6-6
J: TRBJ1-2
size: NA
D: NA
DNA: TGTGCCAGCAGCCCGCGGGAGTCTGGCTACACCTTC
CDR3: CASSPRESGYTF

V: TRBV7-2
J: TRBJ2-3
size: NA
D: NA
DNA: TGTGCCAGCAGCTTAGTCTCAACAGCAGATACGCAGTATTTT
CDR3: CASSLVSTADTQYF

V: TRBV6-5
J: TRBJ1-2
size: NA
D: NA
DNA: TGTGCCAGCAGTTACTCTAGGACACTGAAAACGAGAGGCTACACCTTC
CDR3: CASSYSRTLKTRGYTF

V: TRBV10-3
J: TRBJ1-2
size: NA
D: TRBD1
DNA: TGTGCCATCAGTGAGACGGGACAGGGAAACTATGGCTACACCTTC
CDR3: CAISETGQGNYGYTF

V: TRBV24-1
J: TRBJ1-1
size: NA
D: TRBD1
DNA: TGTGCCACCAGTGACCCGGGACAGGAAGCTTTCTTT
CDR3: CATSDPGQEAFF

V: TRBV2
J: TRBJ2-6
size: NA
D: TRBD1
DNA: TGTGCCAGTCTCCGGGACAGGGGGCTTGGGGCCAACGTCCTGACTTTC
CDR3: CASLRDRGLGANVLTF

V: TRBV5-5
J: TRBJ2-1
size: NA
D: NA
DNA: TGTGCCAGCAGCTTAGCGGACAGCTCCTACAATGAGCAGTTCTTC
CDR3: CASSLADSSYNEQFF

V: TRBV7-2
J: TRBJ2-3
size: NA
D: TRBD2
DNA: TGTGCCAGCAGCTTATCGGGGGGGAATTCAGATACGCAGTATTTT
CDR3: CASSLSGGNSDTQYF

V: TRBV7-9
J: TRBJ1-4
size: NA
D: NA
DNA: TGTGCCAGCAGCTTCATACAGGGCCCGGCTGCCGAAAAACTGTTTTTT
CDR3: CASSFIQGPAAEKLFF

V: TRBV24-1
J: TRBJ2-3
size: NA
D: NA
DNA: TGTGCCACCAGTGCCGGCCAGGGGCGGGGGTTCTTGGATACGCAGTATTTT
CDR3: CATSAGQGRGFLDTQYF

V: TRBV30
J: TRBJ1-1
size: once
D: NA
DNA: TGTGCCTGGCCCCCGGGGGAAAGATTGGACACTGAAGCTTTCTTT
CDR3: CAWPPGERLDTEAFF

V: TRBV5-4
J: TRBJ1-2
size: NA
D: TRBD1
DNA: TGTGCCAGCAGACCGGACAGGTTTCATTATGGCTACACCTTC
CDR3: CASRPDRFHYGYTF

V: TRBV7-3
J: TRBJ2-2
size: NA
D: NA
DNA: TGTGCCAGCAGCTTGGAAACAGCTACTTACACCGGGGAGCTGTTTTTT
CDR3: CASSLETATYTGELFF

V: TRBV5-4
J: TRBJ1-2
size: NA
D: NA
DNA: TGTGCCAGCAGCTTGGCAGGGTTCGACTATGGCTACACCTTC
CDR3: CASSLAGFDYGYTF

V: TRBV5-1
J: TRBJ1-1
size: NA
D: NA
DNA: TGCGCCAGCAGCCGGGAGGGTGGCACTGAAGCTTTCTTT
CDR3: CASSREGGTEAFF

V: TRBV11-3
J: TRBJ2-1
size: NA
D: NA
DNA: TGTGCCAGCAGCTTAGTTGGGGCGGGGGAGCAGTTCTTC
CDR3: CASSLVGAGEQFF

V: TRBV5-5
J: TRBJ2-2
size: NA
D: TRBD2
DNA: TGTGCCAGCAGCACCCGTTCGGGGGGGGACACCGGGGAGCTGTTTTTT
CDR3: CASSTRSGGDTGELFF

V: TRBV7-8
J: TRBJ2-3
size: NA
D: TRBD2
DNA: TGTGCCAGCAGCGGCGGGGGTCTGGGGTCAGATACGCAGTATTTT
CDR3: CASSGGGLGSDTQYF

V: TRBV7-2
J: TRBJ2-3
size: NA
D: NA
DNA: TGTGCCAGCAGCTTAAACAGGGACACAGATACGCAGTATTTT
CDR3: CASSLNRDTDTQYF

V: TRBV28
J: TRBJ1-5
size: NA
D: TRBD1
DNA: TGTGCCAGCAATAACGGAGGACAGGGCCATCAGCCCCAGCATTTT
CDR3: CASNNGGQGHQPQHF

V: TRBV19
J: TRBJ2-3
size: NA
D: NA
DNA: TGTGCCAGTAGTATTGCGGGGTCTAGCACAGATACGCAGTATTTT
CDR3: CASSIAGSSTDTQYF

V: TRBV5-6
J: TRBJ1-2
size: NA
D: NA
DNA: TGTGCCAGCAGCTTGTCTTCCTCGTATGGCTACACCTTC
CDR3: CASSLSSSYGYTF

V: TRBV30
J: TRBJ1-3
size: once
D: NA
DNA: TGTGCCTGGAGTGTTAAGGGAGAGGAGCCGGTAAGTACTGGAAACACCATATATTTT
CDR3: CAWSVKGEEPVSTGNTIYF

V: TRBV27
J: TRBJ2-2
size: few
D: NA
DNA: TGTGCCAGCAGTTTAGGGACACCAAACACCGGGGAGCTGTTTTTT
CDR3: CASSLGTPNTGELFF

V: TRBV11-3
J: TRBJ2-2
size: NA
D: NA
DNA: TGTGCCAGCAGCTTCAGGCAGGCCAACACCGGGGAGCTGTTTTTT
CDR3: CASSFRQANTGELFF

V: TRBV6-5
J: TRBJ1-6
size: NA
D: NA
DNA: TGTGCCAGCAGTTACGGGCGGGGTTCCTATAATTCACCCCTCCACTTT
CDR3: CASSYGRGSYNSPLHF

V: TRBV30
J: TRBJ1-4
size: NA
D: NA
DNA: TGTGCCTGGAGTAGCGGTGAAAAACTGTTTTTT
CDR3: CAWSSGEKLFF

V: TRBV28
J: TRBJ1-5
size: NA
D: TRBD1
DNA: TGTGCCAGCAGCCAAGCCGGGACAGGGGGGCAGCCCCAGCATTTT
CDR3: CASSQAGTGGQPQHF

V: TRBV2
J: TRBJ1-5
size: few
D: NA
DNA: TGTGCCAGCAGTGACCTTCGGGACAACGAGGGTCAGCCCCAGCATTTT
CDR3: CASSDLRDNEGQPQHF

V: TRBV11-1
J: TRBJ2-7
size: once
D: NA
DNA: TGTGCCAGCAGCTTAGCACAGGGTTACTCCTACGAGCAGTACTTC
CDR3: CASSLAQGYSYEQYF

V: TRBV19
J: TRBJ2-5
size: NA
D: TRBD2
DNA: TGTGCCAGTACCCCGGGGACTAGCAGGGAGACCCAGTACTTC
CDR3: CASTPGTSRETQYF

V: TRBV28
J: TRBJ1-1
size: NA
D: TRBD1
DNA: TGTGCCAGCAGTGCCGGGACAGTGAACACTGAAGCTTTCTTT
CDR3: CASSAGTVNTEAFF

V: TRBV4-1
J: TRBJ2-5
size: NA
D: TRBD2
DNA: TGCGCCAGCAGCCAAGGGTGGAGCGGGGGGGAAGAGACCCAGTACTTC
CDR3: CASSQGWSGGEETQYF

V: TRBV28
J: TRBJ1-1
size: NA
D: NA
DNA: TGTGCCAGCAGTTTAGTATCAGGAATGAACACTGAAGCTTTCTTT
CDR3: CASSLVSGMNTEAFF

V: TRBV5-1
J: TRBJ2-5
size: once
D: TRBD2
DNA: TGCGCCAGCAGTAAGGGTAGCGGGGGCATTGAGACCCAGTACTTC
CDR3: CASSKGSGGIETQYF

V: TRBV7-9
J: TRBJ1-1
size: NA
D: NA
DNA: TGTGCCAGCAGCTTTGGGGCAACTGAAGCTTTCTTT
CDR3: CASSFGATEAFF

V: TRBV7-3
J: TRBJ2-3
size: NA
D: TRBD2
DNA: TGTGCCAGCAGCTCCTCGGGGGGGCCCCTGACAGATACGCAGTATTTT
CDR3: CASSSSGGPLTDTQYF

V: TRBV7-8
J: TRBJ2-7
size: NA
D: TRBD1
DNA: TGTGCCAGCAGCCGGACAGGGGGGTACGAGCAGTACTTC
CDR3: CASSRTGGYEQYF

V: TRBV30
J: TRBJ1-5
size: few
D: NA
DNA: TGTGCCTGGAGCGACACCCACGATCAGCCCCAGCATTTT
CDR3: CAWSDTHDQPQHF